The 32 T cell receptor beta chains in this list originate from one sample, sequenced in a study of blood T cell repertoires in COVID-19. Some clones are missing from TCRdb's copy, which holds only in-frame ones; the method was immunoSEQ multiplex PCR. The sample holds 95,000 to 120,000 clones, more than 80% seen once. Material: peripheral blood. These receptors were collected from a woman aged 60-75 years with COVID-19, enrolled during active disease.

The chain carries TRBV6-2 or TRBV6-3 and TRBJ2-5; perhaps TRBD2 as D (6 bases). Germline V gives CDR1 MNHEY, CDR2 SVGEGT. CDR3 length equals 14 residues. Trimming removed 5 bases at V and 0 bases at J, with 10 bases between. The CDR3 spells CASSTRDYQETQYF. CDR3 DNA: TGTGCCAGCAGTACCCGGGACTACCAAGAGACCCAGTACTTC.

This rearrangement joins TRBV28 to TRBJ1-2, with D perhaps matching TRBD1 (5 bases). The V gene's germline CDR1 is MDHEN and CDR2 SYDVKM. The CDR3 length is 15 residues. Trimming took off 0 bases at V and 2 bases at J, with 10 bases between the two ends. CDR3 sequence (DNA): TGTGCCAGCAGTTTATGGGGGGAGGAGAACTATGGCTACACCTTC. This codes for CASSLWGEENYGYTF.

The CDR3 DNA sequence: TGTGCCAGCAGCGGACAGGGAGGGAACACTGAAGCTTTCTTT. It codes for CASSGQGGNTEAFF. V is TRBV2 and J is TRBJ1-1; 8 nucleotides line up with TRBD1. The germline gives CDR1 SNHLY, CDR2 FYNNEI. This CDR3 region has 14 residues. J gave up 1 base and V 6 bases, and 4 bases lay outside the gene matches. Looking up the rest from reference TRBV2 and TRBJ1-1 gives the full variable domain: EPEVTQTPSHQVTQMGQEVILRCVPISNHLYFYWYRQILGQKVEFLVSFYNNEISEKSEIFDDQFSVERPDGSNFTLKIRSTKLEDSAMYFCASSGQGGNTEAFFGQGTRLTVV.

The chain has TRBV2 and TRBJ2-1; D gene ambiguous. With 5 bases removed from V and 5 bases from J, the gap between germline ends came to 7 bases. Germline lookup yields CDR1 SNHLY and CDR2 FYNNEI. CDR3 length: 12 residues. DNA for the CDR3: TGTGCCAGCAGTTCCGACAACAATGAGCAGTTCTTC. Encoded protein: CASSSDNNEQFF.

The V call is TRBV11-1, the J call TRBJ1-4, with D hard to call. Germline V CDR1 and CDR2: SGHAT, FQDESV (reference sequence). Trimming pared 8 bases from V and 5 bases from J, leaving 21 bases between. This CDR3 is built from 16 residues. CDR3: CASRAGAGRFNEKLFF. The CDR3 region has the DNA TGTGCCAGCCGGGCCGGCGCGGGCCGATTCAATGAAAAACTGTTTTTT.

The V and J genes are TRBV7-9 and TRBJ1-1; D not resolved. This CDR3 spans 13 amino acids. V was shortened by 6 bases and J by 7 bases, with 15 bases between the two germline ends. The germline gives CDR1 SEHNR, CDR2 FQNEAQ (reference sequence). CDR3 amino acids: CASRSEVSLEAFF. In nucleotides, the CDR3 is TGTGCCAGCAGATCCGAGGTGTCCCTTGAAGCTTTCTTT.

The chain is built from TRBV9 and TRBJ2-5; TRBD1 matches at 9 bases. Trimming cost V 4 bases and J 3 bases; bases outside gene matches: 7. Germline CDR1 reads SGDLS; CDR2 reads YYNGEE. The CDR3 sequence is 15 residues long. CDR3 sequence reads: CASSPHRDREETQYF. The CDR3 DNA reads as TGTGCCAGCAGCCCTCACCGGGACAGGGAAGAGACCCAGTACTTC.

In DNA form, the CDR3 reads TGTGCCAGTAGGGCAGTATTCTATGGCTACACCTTC. This translates into CASRAVFYGYTF. The genes are TRBV19 and TRBJ1-2; D remains ambiguous. This CDR3 is built from 12 residues. Between the trimmed V and J ends, which lost 6 bases and 4 bases, there was a span of 9 bases. The V gene's germline CDR1 is LNHDA and CDR2 SQIVND (reference sequence).

The gene calls are TRBV27 and TRBJ2-5, with D maybe TRBD2 (5 bases). The germline CDR1 and CDR2 sequences are MNHEY and SMNVEV (reference sequence). V dropped 0 bases and J dropped 4 bases, with 9 bases sitting between them. The CDR3 spans 14 residues. CDR3 DNA: TGTGCCAGCAGTTTATCAGGGCTAGCAGAGACCCAGTACTTC. This sequence encodes CASSLSGLAETQYF.

The chain joins TRBV19 to TRBJ2-3, with a tentative D call TRBD1 (5 bases). CDR1 and CDR2 from the germline V gene are LNHDA and SQIVND (reference sequence). The CDR3 sequence is 15 residues long. V was cut by 3 bases and J by 1 base, with 11 bases left in between. The chain's CDR3 is CASSILGRGTDTQYF. CDR3 nucleotide sequence: TGTGCCAGTAGTATCCTGGGGCGAGGCACAGATACGCAGTATTTT.

The CDR3 DNA follows: TGCGCCAGCAGCCCCGGGACTCCTGAATACGAGCAGTACTTC. Amino acids: CASSPGTPEYEQYF. The rearrangement uses TRBV5-1 and TRBJ2-7, with a weak D call TRBD2 (6 bases). Germline CDR1 is SGHRS and CDR2 is YFSETQ. CDR3 length equals 14 residues. V lost 4 bases and J 4 bases, leaving 15 bases between the germline ends.

V gene TRBV29-1 combines with J gene TRBJ2-5; tentatively, D is TRBD1 (5 bases). Germline values: CDR1 SQVTM, CDR2 ANQGSEA. The CDR3 sequence is 12 residues long. V lost 7 bases, J lost 2 bases, and 11 bases lay in between. Here the CDR3 DNA reads TGCAGCGCCGCAGGGATTCAAGAGACCCAGTACTTC. The encoded protein is CSAAGIQETQYF.

The chain combines TRBV21-1 with TRBJ2-7; TRBD1 is the table's D call and was not checked against the DNA. TRBV21-1 is described as a pseudogene. CDR3 length: 18 amino acids. The chain's CDR3 is CASSQGDCGRPPTYEQYF. DNA of the CDR3: TGTGCCAGCAGCCAGGGGGACTGCGGGCGGCCGCCAACCTACGAGCAGTACTTC.

This clone came up once. This chain connects TRBV6-6 to TRBJ2-7, with a weak D call TRBD2 (6 bases). V lost 8 bases, J lost 3 bases, and 14 bases lay in between. Per germline, CDR1 MNHNY and CDR2 SVGAGI (reference sequence). This CDR3 spans 13 amino acids. DNA of the CDR3: TGTGCCAGCTCTTACGGGCGGGGCTACGAGCAGTACTTC. It translates to CASSYGRGYEQYF.

The gene calls are TRBV15 and TRBJ1-2, with a tentative D call TRBD1 (5 bases). The CDR3 is made up of 14 amino acids. V was clipped by 2 bases and J by 4 bases, with 11 bases between them. Per the germline V gene, CDR1 is LNHNV and CDR2 is YYDKDF (reference sequence). The CDR3 DNA sequence: TGTGCCACCAGCAGAACCGGGGGGGGCTATGGCTACACCTTC. Its translation: CATSRTGGGYGYTF.

The sample holds a few counts of this clone. The chain is built from TRBV3-1 (or the pseudogene TRBV3-2) and TRBJ1-4; 8 bases line up with TRBD1. This CDR3 contains 13 residues. After removal of 6 bases from V and 8 bases from J, the junction contained 5 bases not matched to a gene. CDR1 is LGHDT, CDR2 YNNKEL, per germline (reference sequence). The CDR3 coding sequence is TGTGCCAGCAGACCACAGGGGGTGGAAAAACTGTTTTTT. It encodes CASRPQGVEKLFF.

The rearrangement uses TRBV27 and TRBJ2-1, with 10 nucleotides matching TRBD2. V shed 7 bases, J shed 0 bases, and the junction held 6 bases outside the gene matches. The CDR3 extends over 16 amino acids. The germline V gene encodes CDR1 MNHEY and CDR2 SMNVEV (reference sequence). CDR3 nucleotides: TGTGCCAGCAAACTAGCGGGGTGGAGCTCCTACAATGAGCAGTTCTTC. Its translation: CASKLAGWSSYNEQFF.

The chain recombines TRBV6-5 with TRBJ1-5, with 7 bases that match TRBD1. The germline V gene has CDR1 MNHEY and CDR2 SVGAGI. V gave up 5 bases and J gave up 4 bases; unmatched junction bases: 2. CDR3 size: 13 residues. For the CDR3, the DNA is TGTGCCAGCAGTATGACAGGGAATCAGCCCCAGCATTTT. Translation: CASSMTGNQPQHF.

The J gene is TRBJ1-3, the V gene TRBV12-5; maybe TRBD1 (5 bases). Germline V gene sequence: CDR1 LGHNT, CDR2 FRNRAP. The V end lost 1 base, the J end lost 2 bases, and 6 bases lay between the germline ends. There are 14 residues in the CDR3. CDR3 in amino acids: CASGLGTTGNTIYF. In nucleotides, the CDR3 is TGTGCTAGTGGTTTGGGGACAACTGGAAACACCATATATTTT.

The V call is TRBV19, the J call TRBJ2-2; unclear D gene. V was trimmed by 4 bases and J by 4 bases, leaving 10 bases between them. The CDR3 consists of 14 residues. Germline CDR1 and CDR2: LNHDA and SQIVND (reference sequence). In DNA, the CDR3 is TGTGCCAGTAGTAGCTCCAGGTTCACCGGGGAGCTGTTTTTT. This gives the protein CASSSSRFTGELFF.

The V call is TRBV4-2, the J call TRBJ2-1, with TRBD2 matching over 10 bases. Germline V gene sequence: CDR1 LGHNA, CDR2 YNFKEQ. The CDR3 runs 16 residues. The trim removed 0 bases at V and 4 bases at J, leaving 3 bases unmatched. The chain's CDR3 is CASSQDPSGGYNEQFF. The CDR3 DNA reads TGTGCCAGCAGCCAAGACCCTAGCGGGGGATACAATGAGCAGTTCTTC.

The V call is TRBV4-1, the J call TRBJ1-1, with 7 positions matching TRBD1. This CDR3 region has 15 residues. Germline V gene sequence: CDR1 MGHRA, CDR2 YSYEKL. V was pared by 0 bases and J by 3 bases, with 4 bases of the junction left unmatched. The chain's CDR3 is CASSQETGWDTEAFF. DNA for the CDR3: TGCGCCAGCAGCCAAGAGACAGGGTGGGACACTGAAGCTTTCTTT.

V and J are TRBV5-1 and TRBJ2-7; a possible D gene is TRBD1 (6 bases). V was cut by 4 bases and J by 2 bases, with 13 bases left in between. Germline V lookup: CDR1 SGHRS, CDR2 YFSETQ. This CDR3 region has 14 residues. This CDR3 is CASSQGGSPYEQYF. The CDR3, as DNA: TGCGCCAGCAGCCAAGGGGGAAGCCCCTACGAGCAGTACTTC.

This clone has only one observation. The chain couples TRBV11-2 to TRBJ1-2; D is perhaps TRBD1 (6 bases). Germline assignment: CDR1 SGHAT and CDR2 FQNNGV. The CDR3 is made up of 15 amino acids. The germline V and J ends were trimmed by 5 bases and 1 base, with 14 bases remaining between them. The CDR3: CASSPNRDINYGYTF. Written as DNA, the CDR3 is TGTGCCAGCAGCCCTAACCGGGACATTAACTATGGCTACACCTTC.

The V call is TRBV6-2 or TRBV6-3, the J call TRBJ2-5; D is perhaps TRBD1 (6 bases). CDR3 length equals 15 residues. Per the germline V gene, CDR1 is MNHEY and CDR2 is SVGEGT. The germline V and J ends were trimmed by 5 bases and 5 bases, with 18 bases remaining between them. The CDR3 DNA follows: TGTGCCAGCAGTAGGACAGCAAACGAGGGGGAGACCCAGTACTTC. Translated: CASSRTANEGETQYF.

Only a few counts were recorded for this clone. The rearrangement uses TRBV5-6 and TRBJ1-2, with 8 bases aligning to TRBD1. Germline V gives CDR1 SGHDT, CDR2 YYEEEE. The CDR3 runs to 16 residues. After removal of 4 bases from V and 4 bases from J, the junction contained 12 bases not matched to a gene. CDR3 region: CASSQNSGTGLYGYTF. For the CDR3, the DNA is TGTGCCAGCAGCCAAAATTCCGGGACAGGCCTCTATGGCTACACCTTC.

This clone was observed a single time. The chain carries TRBV5-5 and TRBJ1-1; D remains unclear. The germline V gene encodes CDR1 SGHKS and CDR2 YYEKEE (reference sequence). This CDR3 contains 12 residues. Trimming removed 7 bases at V and 5 bases at J, with 12 bases between. The CDR3 DNA sequence: TGTGCCAGCTCGGGGTTTCGAACTGAAGCTTTCTTT. This sequence encodes CASSGFRTEAFF.

The genes are TRBV21-1 and TRBJ2-5; the table's D gene call, TRBD1, was not cross checked with the DNA. TRBV21-1 is termed a pseudogene. The CDR3 length is 16 residues. The CDR3 protein is CASSTDPDRGRETQYF. In DNA, the CDR3 is TGTGCCAGCAGCACGGACCCCGACAGGGGGCGTGAGACCCAGTACTTC.

The chain joins TRBV9 to TRBJ2-1; TRBD1 aligns across 7 bases. The ends lost 2 bases at V and 7 bases at J; junction bases unmatched: 6. The CDR3 loop spans 14 amino acids. Germline CDR1 reads SGDLS; CDR2 reads YYNGEE. The CDR3 region is CASSVEGASNEQFF. In DNA, the CDR3 is TGTGCCAGCAGCGTCGAGGGGGCATCGAATGAGCAGTTCTTC.

This chain connects TRBV9 to TRBJ1-2, with TRBD1 identical over 8 bases. There are 19 residues in the CDR3. The junction had 23 bases not matched to a gene; V was cut back by 1 base and J by 9 bases. Germline assignment: CDR1 SGDLS and CDR2 YYNGEE. CDR3 residues: CASSVLGQGSGSFGNRYTF. The DNA of the CDR3 is TGTGCCAGCAGCGTACTAGGACAGGGAAGTGGCAGCTTCGGGAATCGCTACACCTTC.

The chain employs TRBV4-1 and TRBJ2-1; the D gene is possibly TRBD2 (6 bases). V was pared by 0 bases and J by 4 bases, with 16 bases between. The CDR3 loop spans 17 amino acids. Germline V gene data show CDR1 as MGHRA and CDR2 as YSYEKL. CDR3 sequence (DNA): TGCGCCAGCAGCCAAGAGTTATGGGACTCGACGTACAATGAGCAGTTCTTC. It translates to CASSQELWDSTYNEQFF.

This clone appeared once. The chain carries TRBV10-3 and TRBJ2-1; D unresolved. This CDR3 contains 13 residues. The V gene lost 6 bases and the J gene lost 4 bases, with 10 bases spanning the gap. The germline gives CDR1 ENHRY, CDR2 SYGVKD. The CDR3, as DNA: TGTGCCATCAGCACAGAGATATACAATGAGCAGTTCTTC. Translated: CAISTEIYNEQFF.